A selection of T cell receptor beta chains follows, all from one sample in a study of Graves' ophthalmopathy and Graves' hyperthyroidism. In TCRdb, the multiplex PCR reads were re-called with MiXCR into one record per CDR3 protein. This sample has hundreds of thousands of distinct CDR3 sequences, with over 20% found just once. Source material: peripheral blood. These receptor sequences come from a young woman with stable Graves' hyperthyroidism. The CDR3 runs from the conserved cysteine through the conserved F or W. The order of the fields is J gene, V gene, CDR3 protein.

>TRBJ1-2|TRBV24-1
CATSGQGSYGYTF
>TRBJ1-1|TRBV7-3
CASSQTTGPNTEAFF
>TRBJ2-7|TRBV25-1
CASSVGQGGIQYF
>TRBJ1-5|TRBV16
CASSPTGGKQPQHF
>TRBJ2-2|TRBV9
CASSRGTTGELFF
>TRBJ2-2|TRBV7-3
CASSSISGRAGAGELFF
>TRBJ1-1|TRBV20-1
CSASWTGVQAFF
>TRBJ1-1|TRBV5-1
CASSWTDGDTEAFF
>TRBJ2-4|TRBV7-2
CASSLIERGDIQYF
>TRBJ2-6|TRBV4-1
CASSQEDGPGANVLTF
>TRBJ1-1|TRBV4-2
CASSLSTVNTEAFF
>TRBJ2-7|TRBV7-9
CASRVGQGNSYEQYF
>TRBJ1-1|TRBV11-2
CASSLEGGSRNTEAFF
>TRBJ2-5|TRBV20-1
CSARGVDVGKTQYF
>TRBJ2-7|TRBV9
CASSVGPNRGPEQYF
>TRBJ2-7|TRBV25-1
CASRTDSSYEQYF
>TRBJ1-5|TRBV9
CASSPGTGQASNQPQHF
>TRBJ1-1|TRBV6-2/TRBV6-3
CASSYPTEAFF
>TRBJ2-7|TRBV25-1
CASSRDVSSYEQYF
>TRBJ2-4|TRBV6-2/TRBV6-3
CASRLSGDIQYF
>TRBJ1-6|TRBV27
CASRTTAYNSPLHF
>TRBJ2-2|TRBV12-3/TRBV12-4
CASTLWGRNRTGELFF
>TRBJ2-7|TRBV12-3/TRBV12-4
CASSAGFGYEQYF
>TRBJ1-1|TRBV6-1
CASSSIALNTEAFF
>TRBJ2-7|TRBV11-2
CASSFVTRTGILEQYF
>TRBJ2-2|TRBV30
CAWTANTGELFF
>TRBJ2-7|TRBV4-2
CASSHGATSYEQYF
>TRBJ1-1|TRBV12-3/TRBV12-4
CASSFIWTANTEAFF
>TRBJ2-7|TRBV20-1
CSARDARRPSSSYEQYF
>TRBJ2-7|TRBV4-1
CASSQGALTSYEQYF
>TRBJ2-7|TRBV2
CASSESKGTGGSYEQYF
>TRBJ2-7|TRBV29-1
CSVARGTGDLSEQYF
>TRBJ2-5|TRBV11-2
CASSPGVRETQYF
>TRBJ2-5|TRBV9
CASSVAQLETQYF
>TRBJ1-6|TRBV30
CASQRDSPLHF
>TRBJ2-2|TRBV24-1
CTLGTDTGELFF
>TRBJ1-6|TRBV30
CAWRVSYNSPLHF
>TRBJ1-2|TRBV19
CASSIGTGNSYGYTF
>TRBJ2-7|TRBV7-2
CASSLAGDRSSYEQYF
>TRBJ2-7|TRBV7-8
CASSLVGTGVEQYF
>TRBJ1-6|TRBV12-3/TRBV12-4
CASSRESSYNSPLHF
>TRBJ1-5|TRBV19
CASSASGQMIGELGYSNQPQHF
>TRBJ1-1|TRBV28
CASSSVDTEAFF
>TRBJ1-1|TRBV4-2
CASSQVRSRVEAFF
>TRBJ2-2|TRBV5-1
CASSLSLGLRDGELFF
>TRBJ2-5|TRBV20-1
CSAPDGSGGETQYF
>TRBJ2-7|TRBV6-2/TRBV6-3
CASSYKDLEQYF
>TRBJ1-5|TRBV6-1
CASNSGGRNQPQHF
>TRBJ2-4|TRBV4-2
CASSQARDIKYF
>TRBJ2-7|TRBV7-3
CASSFDRLSEQYF
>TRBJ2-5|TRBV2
CASSELQETQYF
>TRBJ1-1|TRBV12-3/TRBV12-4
CASRHSITEAFF
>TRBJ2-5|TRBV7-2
CASSLADRQETQYF